This T cell receptor beta chain stems from a study of regulatory T cells in long-lasting Graves disease. Time point specified: newly diagnosed GD, antithyroid drugs for less than 3 months. With RNA extracted from PBMCs as input, the TCR library was made. The CDR3 loop spans 11 amino acids. In germline, CDR1 is SGHKS, CDR2 YYEKEE (reference sequence). The V and J ends lost 1 base and 4 bases respectively, with 2 bases between them. The sample holds many counts of this clonotype. Its antigen is unidentified. General study points: The study found TRBV28, TRBJ1-2 and TRBJ2-5 favored in persistent disease.

Arm-PCR of CDR3 regions and iRepertoire HTBI primers were the basis on which TCR beta libraries were built. One entry per CDR3 protein, called by TCRdb with MiXCR from the multiplex PCR reads. The data contain approximately 310,000 distinct CDR3 sequences, about a sixth of them seen just once; the ten biggest clones take up about 39%. The rearrangement uses TRBV5-5 and TRBJ1-1; no clear D. The sequence derives from a female donor with Graves disease. Specimen: peripheral blood mononuclear cells (PBMCs), collected at new diagnosis, from a patient treated with antithyroid drugs. This CDR3 reads CASSLITEAFF. CDR3 bases: TGTGCCAGCAGCTTGATCACTGAAGCTTTCTTT.